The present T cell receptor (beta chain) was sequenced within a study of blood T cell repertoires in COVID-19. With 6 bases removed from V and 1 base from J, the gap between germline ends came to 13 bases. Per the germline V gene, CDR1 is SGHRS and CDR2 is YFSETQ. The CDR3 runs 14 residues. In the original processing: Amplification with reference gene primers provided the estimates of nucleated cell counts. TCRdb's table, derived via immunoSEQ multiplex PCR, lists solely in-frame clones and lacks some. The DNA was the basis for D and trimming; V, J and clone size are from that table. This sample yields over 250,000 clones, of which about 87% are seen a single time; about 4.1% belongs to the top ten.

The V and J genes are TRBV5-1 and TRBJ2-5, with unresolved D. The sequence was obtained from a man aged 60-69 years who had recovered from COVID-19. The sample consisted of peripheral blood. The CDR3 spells CASKFGPAQETQYF. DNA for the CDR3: TGCGCCAGCAAGTTTGGGCCAGCCCAAGAGACCCAGTACTTC.